This entry lists 3 T cell receptor beta chains sequenced from one sample in a study of T cell responses to AZD1222 COVID-19 vaccine. The table came from immunoSEQ multiplex PCR; TCRdb's copy has only in-frame clones and leaves some out. Of tens of thousands of clones listed, over 75% are singletons. Sequencing used peripheral blood, obtained on day 0 of AZD1222 vaccination. The receptors stem from an adult in good health.

This sequence joins TRBV19 and TRBJ1-5; TRBD1 might be the D (5 bases). Trimming removed 7 bases from V and 4 bases from J, with 14 bases in between. In germline, CDR1 is LNHDA, CDR2 SQIVND (reference sequence). The CDR3 sequence is 14 residues long. CDR3 loop: CASTERQRNQPQHF. The DNA for the CDR3 is TGTGCCAGTACAGAGAGACAGAGGAATCAGCCCCAGCATTTT.

The rearrangement joins TRBV6-5 to TRBJ1-5; D is undetermined. Trimming removed 8 bases from V and 5 bases from J, with 7 bases in between. This CDR3 is 11 amino acids long. Germline lookup yields CDR1 MNHEY and CDR2 SVGAGI. The DNA of the CDR3 is TGTGCCAGCGCGGGCCATCAGCCCCAGCATTTT. Translating it yields CASAGHQPQHF.

The chain joins TRBV28 to TRBJ2-1; D is perhaps TRBD1 or TRBD2 (6 bases each). The CDR3 consists of 16 residues. Trimming removed 5 bases from V and 4 bases from J, with 18 bases in between. CDR1 is MDHEN and CDR2 is SYDVKM in the germline V gene. CDR3 protein: CASSRHAGQSYNEQFF. DNA for the CDR3: TGTGCCAGCAGTAGACACGCGGGACAAAGTTACAATGAGCAGTTCTTC. Supplemented by reference TRBV28 and TRBJ2-1, the full variable domain reads DVKVTQSSRYLVKRTGEKVFLECVQDMDHENMFWYRQDPGLGLRLIYFSYDVKMKEKGDIPEGYSVSREKKERFSLILESASTNQTSMYLCASSRHAGQSYNEQFFGPGTRLTVL.